Listed below are T cell receptor beta chains from one sample, sequenced in a study of a mutant IDH1 vaccine in newly diagnosed glioma. Clones were read by immunoSEQ multiplex PCR, and TCRdb kept only the in-frame ones, dropping some. This table holds about 30,000 clones, about four fifths found once. The sample here was PBMCs, taken from a glioma patient treated with radiotherapy, temozolomide or both. These receptors came from a young man with glioma. Both conserved end residues are part of each CDR3. D genes are given only for firm matches. Size tells how often a clone was seen (once, few, many) or the class of an expanded clone, and some rows leave it out.

CDR3aa,CDR3nt,abundance,v_gene,j_gene,d_gene
CAWSVAGGMNTEAFF,TGTGCCTGGAGTGTCGCAGGGGGTATGAACACTGAAGCTTTCTTT,-,TRBV30,TRBJ1-1,TRBD1
CASSLGTDLGNEQFF,TGTGCCAGCAGCTTAGGGACAGACCTCGGCAATGAGCAGTTCTTC,-,TRBV7-9,TRBJ2-1,-
CAWGGGMNTEAFF,TGTGCCTGGGGTGGGGGTATGAACACTGAAGCTTTCTTT,once,TRBV30,TRBJ1-1,-
CASSINSGTRNTGELFF,TGTGCCAGCAGTATCAATAGCGGGACGAGGAACACCGGGGAGCTGTTTTTT,-,TRBV27,TRBJ2-2,TRBD2
CASGKNRGAQPQHF,TGTGCCAGCGGAAAGAATAGGGGGGCTCAGCCCCAGCATTTT,-,TRBV27,TRBJ1-5,-
CASSESKSYLDSRQETQYF,TGTGCCAGCAGTGAATCCAAATCGTACTTGGACAGCCGACAAGAGACCCAGTACTTC,-,TRBV6-1,TRBJ2-5,-
CASSQEGGLAGAQETQYF,TGCGCCAGCAGCCAAGAAGGCGGACTAGCGGGTGCTCAAGAGACCCAGTACTTC,-,TRBV4-1,TRBJ2-5,TRBD2
CASSLRTVYNEQFF,TGTGCCAGCAGCTTAAGGACAGTCTACAATGAGCAGTTCTTC,few,TRBV7-2,TRBJ2-1,-
CASSLDEGPTEAFF,TGTGCCAGCAGCTTAGATGAGGGCCCCACTGAAGCTTTCTTT,once,TRBV11-2,TRBJ1-1,-
CASSGWDRGAHEQYF,TGTGCCAGCAGTGGGTGGGACAGGGGTGCGCACGAGCAGTACTTC,-,TRBV6-1,TRBJ2-7,TRBD1
CASSLSWIMNTEAFF,TGTGCCAGCAGCTTAAGTTGGATCATGAACACTGAAGCTTTCTTT,-,TRBV7-2,TRBJ1-1,-
CAIRNPLFTEAFF,TGTGCCATCAGGAACCCCCTCTTTACTGAAGCTTTCTTT,-,TRBV10-3,TRBJ1-1,-
CASSPDRAGYTF,TGCGCCAGCAGCCCCGACAGGGCCGGCTACACCTTC,-,TRBV5-1,TRBJ1-2,TRBD1
CASSRDRRTEAFF,TGTGCCAGTAGTAGGGACAGAAGGACTGAAGCTTTCTTT,-,TRBV19,TRBJ1-1,TRBD1
CASSTHRGGFSGNTIYF,TGTGCCAGCAGCACGCATAGGGGGGGCTTCTCTGGAAACACCATATATTTT,-,TRBV7-2,TRBJ1-3,-
CASSPQRGERQETQYF,TGTGCCAGCTCACCCCAGCGGGGGGAGCGCCAGGAGACCCAGTACTTC,-,TRBV18,TRBJ2-5,TRBD2
CASSLGPGTLNTEAFF,TGTGCCAGCAGCTTGGGTCCCGGGACACTGAACACTGAAGCTTTCTTT,-,TRBV5-6,TRBJ1-1,-
CATSAPGGDPYEQYF,TGTGCCACCAGCGCCCCGGGCGGGGATCCCTACGAGCAGTACTTC,-,TRBV15,TRBJ2-7,-
CASSQATGRVEAFF,TGCGCCAGCAGCCAAGCGACCGGGAGGGTCGAAGCTTTCTTT,-,TRBV4-3,TRBJ1-1,-
CASSLADRKVPLHF,TGTGCCAGCAGCTTAGCGGACAGAAAAGTACCCCTCCACTTT,once,TRBV7-9,TRBJ1-6,-
CASSFIHGDEQYF,TGTGCCAGCAGCTTCATCCATGGCGACGAGCAGTACTTC,-,TRBV7-2,TRBJ2-7,-
CAWQTVSTDTQYF,TGTGCCTGGCAGACGGTTTCCACAGATACGCAGTATTTT,-,TRBV30,TRBJ2-3,-
CASSPRTRPYEQYF,TGTGCCAGCAGTCCACGGACTAGACCCTACGAGCAGTACTTC,-,TRBV27,TRBJ2-7,TRBD2
CAWSAAGTETYGYTF,TGTGCCTGGAGTGCCGCCGGGACGGAGACCTATGGCTACACCTTC,-,TRBV30,TRBJ1-2,-
CASSPGQGLNTGELFF,TGTGCCAGCAGCCCAGGACAGGGGCTTAACACCGGGGAGCTGTTTTTT,-,TRBV5-4,TRBJ2-2,TRBD1
CASSSQGAYQPQHF,TGTGCCAGCAGCTCACAGGGGGCGTATCAGCCCCAGCATTTT,-,TRBV5-6,TRBJ1-5,TRBD1
CASSPFEQGRYEQYF,TGTGCCAGCAGTCCTTTTGAACAGGGACGCTACGAGCAGTACTTC,-,TRBV6-6,TRBJ2-7,-
CASSEALGTALF,TGTGCCAGCAGTGAAGCCCTCGGGACAGCCTTGTTT,-,TRBV6-1,TRBJ1-4,TRBD1
CASSANRGRFLANEKLFF,TGTGCCAGCAGCGCTAACAGGGGGCGCTTCCTGGCTAATGAAAAACTGTTTTTT,few,TRBV7-9,TRBJ1-4,TRBD1
CASSAGQGPYEQYF,TGTGCCAGCAGCGCGGGACAGGGTCCCTACGAGCAGTACTTC,-,TRBV9,TRBJ2-7,TRBD1
CATNQGQGRSYEQYF,TGTGCCACCAACCAGGGGCAGGGGAGGTCGTACGAGCAGTACTTC,-,TRBV15,TRBJ2-7,-
CATRRDNYEQYF,TGTGCCACCCGGAGGGACAACTACGAGCAGTACTTC,-,TRBV28,TRBJ2-7,-
CASSYSNEKLFF,TGTGCCAGCAGTTACTCGAACGAAAAACTGTTTTTT,once,TRBV6-6,TRBJ1-4,-
CASSLGTQETQYF,TGCGCCAGCAGCTTGGGCACCCAAGAGACCCAGTACTTC,-,TRBV5-1,TRBJ2-5,-
CATSRGQGRQETQYF,TGTGCCACCAGCAGAGGACAGGGCCGACAAGAGACCCAGTACTTC,-,TRBV15,TRBJ2-5,TRBD1
CASSIRGPTIAYEQYF,TGTGCCAGCAGTATAAGGGGGCCCACGATCGCCTACGAGCAGTACTTC,-,TRBV27,TRBJ2-7,TRBD1
CALGGTHPGSPGNTIYF,TGTGCCCTGGGGGGCACTCACCCGGGCAGCCCTGGAAACACCATATATTTT,-,TRBV21-1,TRBJ1-3,-
CASSQEKLIGRGGNEQFF,TGTGCCAGCAGCCAAGAGAAGTTGATCGGGAGAGGGGGCAATGAGCAGTTCTTC,-,TRBV14,TRBJ2-1,-
CASSYTRDRVNEQFF,TGTGCCAGCAGTTATACGAGGGACAGGGTGAATGAGCAGTTCTTC,-,TRBV6-6,TRBJ2-1,TRBD1
CASSVDGHYTDTQYF,TGTGCCAGCAGCGTAGATGGGCACTACACAGATACGCAGTATTTT,-,TRBV9,TRBJ2-3,-
CASSSGATNEKLFF,TGTGCCAGTAGTTCGGGGGCAACTAATGAAAAACTGTTTTTT,-,TRBV19,TRBJ1-4,-
CASSQGTGGENSGNTIYF,TGCGCCAGCAGCCAGGGGACAGGGGGAGAAAACTCTGGAAACACCATATATTTT,-,TRBV4-3,TRBJ1-3,TRBD1
CASSQGDRGSEAFF,TGCGCCAGCAGCCAAGGAGACAGGGGGTCTGAAGCTTTCTTT,medium-sized,TRBV4-3,TRBJ1-1,TRBD1
CAWSAGTASYEQYF,TGTGCCTGGAGTGCGGGGACAGCTTCCTACGAGCAGTACTTC,-,TRBV30,TRBJ2-7,TRBD1
CASSLRIQETQYF,TGTGCCAGCAGTCTCAGGATCCAAGAGACCCAGTACTTC,-,TRBV6-6,TRBJ2-5,-
CASTLGGASYEQYF,TGTGCCAGCACCTTAGGAGGGGCGTCCTACGAGCAGTACTTC,-,TRBV28,TRBJ2-7,-
CASSSEWESYNEQFF,TGTGCCAGCAGCTCCGAGTGGGAGTCTTACAATGAGCAGTTCTTC,few,TRBV7-3,TRBJ2-1,-
CSVEDLISGNTIYF,TGCAGCGTTGAAGATCTTATCTCTGGAAACACCATATATTTT,-,TRBV29-1,TRBJ1-3,-
CASSLGVPNTEAFF,TGTGCCAGCAGCTTGGGCGTCCCAAACACTGAAGCTTTCTTT,few,TRBV5-4,TRBJ1-1,-
CASSLAGRDYGYTF,TGTGCCAGCAGCTTGGCAGGGAGGGACTATGGCTACACCTTC,-,TRBV5-6,TRBJ1-2,-
CSVAGTSHSYEQYF,TGCAGCGTTGCCGGGACTAGCCACTCCTACGAGCAGTACTTC,-,TRBV29-1,TRBJ2-7,TRBD2
CASSLGQGREDTEAFF,TGTGCCAGCAGCTTAGGACAGGGTCGGGAGGATACTGAAGCTTTCTTT,-,TRBV7-9,TRBJ1-1,TRBD1
CSVELETQYF,TGCAGCGTTGAGTTGGAGACCCAGTACTTC,once,TRBV29-1,TRBJ2-5,-
CASRPGGQETQYF,TGCGCCAGCAGACCAGGGGGACAAGAGACCCAGTACTTC,-,TRBV5-1,TRBJ2-5,TRBD1